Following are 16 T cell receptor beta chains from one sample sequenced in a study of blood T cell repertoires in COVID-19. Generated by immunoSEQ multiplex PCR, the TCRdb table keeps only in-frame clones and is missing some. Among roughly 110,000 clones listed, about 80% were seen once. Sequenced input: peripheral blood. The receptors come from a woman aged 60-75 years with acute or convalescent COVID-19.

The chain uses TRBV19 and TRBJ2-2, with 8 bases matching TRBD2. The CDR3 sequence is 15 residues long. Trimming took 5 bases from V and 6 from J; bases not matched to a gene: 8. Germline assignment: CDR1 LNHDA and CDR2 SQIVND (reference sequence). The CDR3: CASSYSGGEAGELFF. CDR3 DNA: TGTGCCAGTAGTTACAGCGGGGGAGAGGCCGGGGAGCTGTTTTTT.

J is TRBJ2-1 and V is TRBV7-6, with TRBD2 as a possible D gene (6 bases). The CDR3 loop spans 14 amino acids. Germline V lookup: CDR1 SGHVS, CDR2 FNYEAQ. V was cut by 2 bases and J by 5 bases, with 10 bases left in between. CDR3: CASSLRASDNEQFF. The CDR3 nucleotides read TGTGCCAGCAGCTTACGGGCTAGCGACAATGAGCAGTTCTTC.

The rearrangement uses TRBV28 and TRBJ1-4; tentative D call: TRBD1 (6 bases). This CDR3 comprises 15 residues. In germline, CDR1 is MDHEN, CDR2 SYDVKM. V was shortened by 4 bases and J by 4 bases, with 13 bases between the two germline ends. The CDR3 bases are TGTGCCAGCAGTTCCCCAGGGGAGGGTAATGAAAAACTGTTTTTT. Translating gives CASSSPGEGNEKLFF.

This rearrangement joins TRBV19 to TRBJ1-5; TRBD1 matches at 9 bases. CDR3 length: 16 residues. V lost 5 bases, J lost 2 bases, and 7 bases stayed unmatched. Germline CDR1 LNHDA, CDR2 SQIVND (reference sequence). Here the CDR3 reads CASSGNRGHGNQPQHF. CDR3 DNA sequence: TGTGCCAGTAGTGGTAACAGGGGGCATGGCAATCAGCCCCAGCATTTT. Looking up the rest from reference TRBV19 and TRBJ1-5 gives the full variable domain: DGGITQSPKYLFRKEGQNVTLSCEQNLNHDAMYWYRQDPGQGLRLIYYSQIVNDFQKGDIAEGYSVSREKKESFPLTVTSAQKNPTAFYLCASSGNRGHGNQPQHFGDGTRLSIL.

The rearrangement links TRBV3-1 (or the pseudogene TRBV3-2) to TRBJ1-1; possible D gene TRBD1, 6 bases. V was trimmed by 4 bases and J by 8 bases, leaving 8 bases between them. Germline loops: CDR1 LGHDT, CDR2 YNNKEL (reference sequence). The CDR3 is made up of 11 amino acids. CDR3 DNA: TGTGCCAGCAGCCGGGACATGGAAGCTTTCTTT. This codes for CASSRDMEAFF.

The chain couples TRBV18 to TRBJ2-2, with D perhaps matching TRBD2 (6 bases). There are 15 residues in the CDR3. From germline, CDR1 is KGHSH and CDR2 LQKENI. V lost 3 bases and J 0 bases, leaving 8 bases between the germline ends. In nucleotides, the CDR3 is TGTGCCAGCTCACCGGGACTGACGAACACCGGGGAGCTGTTTTTT. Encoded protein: CASSPGLTNTGELFF.

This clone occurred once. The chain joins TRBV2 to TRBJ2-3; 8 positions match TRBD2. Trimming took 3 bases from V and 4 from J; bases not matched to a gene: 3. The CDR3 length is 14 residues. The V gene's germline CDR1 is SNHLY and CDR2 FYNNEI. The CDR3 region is CASSDRSGADTQYF. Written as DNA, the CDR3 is TGTGCCAGCAGTGATCGTAGCGGGGCAGATACGCAGTATTTT.

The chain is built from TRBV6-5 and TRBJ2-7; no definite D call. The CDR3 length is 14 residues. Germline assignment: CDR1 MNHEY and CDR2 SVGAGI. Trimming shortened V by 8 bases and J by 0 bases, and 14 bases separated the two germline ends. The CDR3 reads CASRVGSNSYEQYF. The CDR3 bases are TGTGCCAGCCGCGTGGGCAGTAACTCCTACGAGCAGTACTTC.

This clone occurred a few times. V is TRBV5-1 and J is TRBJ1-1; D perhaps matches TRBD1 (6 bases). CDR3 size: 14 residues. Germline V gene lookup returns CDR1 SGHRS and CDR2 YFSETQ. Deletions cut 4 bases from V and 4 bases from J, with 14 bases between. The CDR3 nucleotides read TGCGCCAGCAGCCTCGGGGCAGGGGCCACTGAAGCTTTCTTT. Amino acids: CASSLGAGATEAFF.

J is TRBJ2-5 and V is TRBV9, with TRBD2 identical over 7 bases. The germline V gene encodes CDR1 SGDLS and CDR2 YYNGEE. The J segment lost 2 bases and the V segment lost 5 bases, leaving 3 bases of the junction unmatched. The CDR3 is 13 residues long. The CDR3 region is CASSSSGQETQYF. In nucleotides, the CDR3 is TGTGCCAGCAGTTCTAGCGGTCAAGAGACCCAGTACTTC.

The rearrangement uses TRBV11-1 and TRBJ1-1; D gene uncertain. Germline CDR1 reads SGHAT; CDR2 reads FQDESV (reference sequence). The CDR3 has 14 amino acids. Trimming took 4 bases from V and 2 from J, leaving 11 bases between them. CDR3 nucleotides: TGTGCCAGCAGCTACAGAGCACATAACACTGAAGCTTTCTTT. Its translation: CASSYRAHNTEAFF.

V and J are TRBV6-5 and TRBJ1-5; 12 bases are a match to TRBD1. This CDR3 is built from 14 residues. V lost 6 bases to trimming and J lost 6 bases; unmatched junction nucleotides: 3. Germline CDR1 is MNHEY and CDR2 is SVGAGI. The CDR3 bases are TGTGCCAGCAGGGGACAGGGGGCAGGTCAGCCCCAGCATTTT. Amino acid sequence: CASRGQGAGQPQHF.

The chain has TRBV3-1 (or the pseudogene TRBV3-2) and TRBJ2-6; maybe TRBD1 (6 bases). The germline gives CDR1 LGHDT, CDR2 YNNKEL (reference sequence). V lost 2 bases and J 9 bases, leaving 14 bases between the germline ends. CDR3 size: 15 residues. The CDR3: CASSQTSGDGNVLTF. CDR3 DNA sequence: TGTGCCAGCAGCCAAACTTCAGGGGATGGCAACGTCCTGACTTTC.

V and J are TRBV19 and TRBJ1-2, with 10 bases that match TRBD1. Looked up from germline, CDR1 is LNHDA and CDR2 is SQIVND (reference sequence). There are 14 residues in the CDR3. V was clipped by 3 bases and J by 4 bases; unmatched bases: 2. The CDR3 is CASSMGQGTYGYTF. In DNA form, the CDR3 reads TGTGCCAGTAGTATGGGACAGGGGACCTATGGCTACACCTTC.

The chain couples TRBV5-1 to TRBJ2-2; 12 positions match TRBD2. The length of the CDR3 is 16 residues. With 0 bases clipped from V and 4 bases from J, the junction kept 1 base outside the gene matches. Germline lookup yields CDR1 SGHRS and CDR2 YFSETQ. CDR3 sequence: CASSLGLAGATGELFF. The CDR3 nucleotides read TGCGCCAGCAGCTTGGGACTAGCGGGAGCCACCGGGGAGCTGTTTTTT.

The CDR3 DNA reads as TGTGCCAGCAGCTTATTGACAAGCAACTATGGCTACACCTTC. Its protein product is CASSLLTSNYGYTF. V and J are TRBV5-4 and TRBJ1-2; D remains unclear. Germline CDR1 and CDR2: SGHNT and YYREEE (reference sequence). CDR3 length: 14 residues. V gave up 2 bases and J gave up 2 bases, with 10 bases separating them. Based on the CDR3 plus reference TRBV5-4 and TRBJ1-2, the full variable domain is ETGVTQSPTHLIKTRGQQVTLRCSSQSGHNTVSWYQQALGQGPQFIFQYYREEENGRGNFPPRFSGLQFPNYSSELNVNALELDDSALYLCASSLLTSNYGYTFGSGTRLTVV.